The clone carrying this T cell receptor (beta chain) was seen more than once but under ten times. TCR beta CDR3 regions were amplified from RNA transcripts. TCR CDR3 regions were first amplified by RT-PCR with HTBI primers. MiXCR was run by TCRdb on the multiplex PCR reads, yielding one entry per CDR3 protein. The data hold approximately 320,000 distinct CDR3 sequences, with 16% observed a single time. This entry is derived from a study of T cells in Graves' hyperthyroidism and ophthalmopathy. The germline V gene encodes CDR1 MNHEY and CDR2 SMNVEV (reference sequence). Deletions cut 3 bases from V and 4 bases from J, with 10 bases between. The CDR3 extends over 14 amino acids.

What was sequenced was blood. The TCR sequence derives from a man younger than 45 with Graves' hyperthyroidism. The chain recombines TRBV27 with TRBJ2-1, with unresolved D. This CDR3 is CASSFTQTYNEQFF. CDR3 nucleotides: TGTGCCAGCAGTTTTACACAGACGTACAATGAGCAGTTCTTC.